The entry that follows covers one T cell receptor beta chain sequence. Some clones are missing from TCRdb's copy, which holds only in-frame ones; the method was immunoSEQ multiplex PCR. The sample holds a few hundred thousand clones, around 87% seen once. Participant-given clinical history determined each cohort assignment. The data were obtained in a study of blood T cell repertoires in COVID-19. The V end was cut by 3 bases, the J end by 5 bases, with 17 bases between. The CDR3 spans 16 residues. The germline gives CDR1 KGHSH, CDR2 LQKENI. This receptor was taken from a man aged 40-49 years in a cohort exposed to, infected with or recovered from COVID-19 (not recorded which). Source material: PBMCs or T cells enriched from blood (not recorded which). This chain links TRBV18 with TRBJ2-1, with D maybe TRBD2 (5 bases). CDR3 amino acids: CASSPGLASGDNEQFF. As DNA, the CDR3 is TGTGCCAGCTCACCGGGATTAGCGAGCGGAGACAATGAGCAGTTCTTC.